This T cell receptor (beta chain) was found in a study of blood T cells in healthy people across ages. Study-level background: The capture of about one barcoded beta molecule per two T cells was achieved by template switching. Points from the study as a whole: Per million T cells, the diversity of TCR beta decreased roughly linearly as age advanced. One million T cells yielded diversity estimates that were considered underestimates.

This clonotype was seen a handful of times. Its antigen is not identified. Primers used in a second PCR of about 6 to 11 cycles were a sample-barcoded 5' primer and a J-beta primer mix. TCRdb analysed the 5' RACE reads with MiXCR anew, one entry per CDR3 protein. This table holds about 1,400,000 distinct CDR3 sequences, 35% to 45% found once. Trimming cost V 2 bases and J 5 bases, with 21 bases left between them. The V gene's germline CDR1 is LGHDT and CDR2 YNNKEL (reference sequence). The CDR3 consists of 17 residues. The sample consisted of blood. The sequence derives from a woman in her late teens or twenties in good health. The chain carries TRBV3-1 and TRBJ1-2; D call uncertain. The CDR3 coding sequence is TGTGCCAGCAGCCAAACCTTCGACAACAGCGCTAGGTATGGCTACACCTTC. Protein sequence: CASSQTFDNSARYGYTF.